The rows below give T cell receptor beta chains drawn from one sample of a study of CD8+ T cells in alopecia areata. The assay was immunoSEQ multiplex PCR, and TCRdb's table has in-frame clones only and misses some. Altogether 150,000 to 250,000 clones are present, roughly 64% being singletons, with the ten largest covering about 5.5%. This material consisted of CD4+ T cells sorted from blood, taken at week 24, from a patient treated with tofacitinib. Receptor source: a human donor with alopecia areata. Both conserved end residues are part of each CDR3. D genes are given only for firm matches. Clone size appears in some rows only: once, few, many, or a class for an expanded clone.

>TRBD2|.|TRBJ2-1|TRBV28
CASRPTSGGFNEQFF
TGTGCCAGCAGGCCTACTAGCGGGGGATTCAATGAGCAGTTCTTC
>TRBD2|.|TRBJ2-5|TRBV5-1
CASSKSTSGGQETQYF
TGCGCCAGCAGCAAATCGACTAGCGGGGGTCAAGAGACCCAGTACTTC
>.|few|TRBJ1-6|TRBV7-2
CASSLMPSSYNSPLHF
TGTGCCAGCAGCTTAATGCCGAGCTCCTATAATTCACCCCTCCACTTT
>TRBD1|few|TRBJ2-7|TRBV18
CASSPYGQGSDEQYF
TGTGCCAGCTCCCCTTATGGACAGGGTTCCGACGAGCAGTACTTC
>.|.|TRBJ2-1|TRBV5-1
CASSVRGLHYNEQFF
TGCGCCAGCAGCGTCCGGGGACTCCACTACAATGAGCAGTTCTTC
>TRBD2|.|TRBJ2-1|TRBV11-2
CASSSTSGVYNEQFF
TGTGCCAGCAGCTCTACTAGCGGAGTCTACAATGAGCAGTTCTTC
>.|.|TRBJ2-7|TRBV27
CASSLSRNSYEQYF
TGTGCCAGCAGTTTAAGTCGTAACTCCTACGAGCAGTACTTC
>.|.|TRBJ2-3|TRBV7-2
CASSLGYNSPDTQYF
TGTGCCAGCAGCTTAGGTTACAATTCCCCCGATACGCAGTATTTT
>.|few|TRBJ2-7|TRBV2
CASSEEVYEQYF
TGTGCCAGCAGTGAAGAGGTCTACGAGCAGTACTTC
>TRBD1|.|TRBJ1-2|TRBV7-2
CASSQEGAGNYGYTF
TGCGCCAGCAGCCAAGAGGGGGCGGGGAACTATGGCTACACCTTC
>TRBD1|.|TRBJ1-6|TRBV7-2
CASSEHRGPYNSPLHF
TGTGCCAGCAGCGAGCACAGGGGGCCCTATAATTCACCCCTCCACTTT
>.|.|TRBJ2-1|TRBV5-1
CASSLTGKYSYNEQFF
TGCGCCAGCAGCTTAACAGGGAAATACTCCTACAATGAGCAGTTCTTC
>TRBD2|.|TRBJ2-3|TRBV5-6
CASSSGLAGTTQYF
TGTGCCAGCAGCTCGGGACTAGCGGGTACTACGCAGTATTTT
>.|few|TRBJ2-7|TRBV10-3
CAISGTAYEQYF
TGTGCCATCAGTGGGACAGCATACGAGCAGTACTTC
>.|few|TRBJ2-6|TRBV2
CASNEGAGANVLTF
TGTGCCAGCAACGAGGGGGCTGGGGCCAACGTCCTGACTTTC
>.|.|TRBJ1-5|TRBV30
CAWSSDRGGESNQPQHF
TGTGCCTGGAGTTCAGACCGGGGCGGCGAGAGCAATCAGCCCCAGCATTTT
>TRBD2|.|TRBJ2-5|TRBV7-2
CASTLAGGKETQYF
TGTGCCAGCACCCTAGCGGGGGGGAAAGAGACCCAGTACTTC
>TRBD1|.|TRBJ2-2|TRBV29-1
CSVGQGRVGELFF
TGCAGCGTGGGACAGGGTCGAGTCGGGGAGCTGTTTTTT
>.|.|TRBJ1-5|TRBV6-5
CASSESNSNQPQHF
TGTGCCAGCAGCGAGAGTAATAGCAATCAGCCCCAGCATTTT
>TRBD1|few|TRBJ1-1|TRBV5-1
CASSLDRGFTEAFF
TGCGCCAGCAGCTTGGACAGGGGGTTCACTGAAGCTTTCTTT
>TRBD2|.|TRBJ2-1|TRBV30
CAWSVGAGGPMVF
TGTGCCTGGAGTGTCGGAGCGGGGGGGCCTATGGTCTTC
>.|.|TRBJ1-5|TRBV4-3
CASSQGAENQPQHF
TGCGCCAGCAGCCAAGGGGCCGAGAATCAGCCCCAGCATTTT
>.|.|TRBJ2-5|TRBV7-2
CASSPRETQYF
TGTGCCAGCAGTCCGCGGGAGACCCAGTACTTC
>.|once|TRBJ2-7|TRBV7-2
CASGSFQGEQYF
TGTGCCAGCGGCTCCTTTCAAGGCGAGCAGTACTTC
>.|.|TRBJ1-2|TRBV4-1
CASSLRAGNYGYTF
TGCGCCAGCAGCCTAAGGGCAGGGAACTATGGCTACACCTTC
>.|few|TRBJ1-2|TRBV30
CAWATQGNPGYTF
TGTGCCTGGGCGACCCAGGGTAATCCTGGCTACACCTTC
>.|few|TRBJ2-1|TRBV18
CASSPRAGLSSYNEQFF
TGTGCCAGCTCACCACGTGCAGGATTGAGCTCCTACAATGAGCAGTTCTTC
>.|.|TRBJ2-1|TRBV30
CAWSGKWEQFF
TGTGCCTGGAGTGGAAAATGGGAGCAGTTCTTC